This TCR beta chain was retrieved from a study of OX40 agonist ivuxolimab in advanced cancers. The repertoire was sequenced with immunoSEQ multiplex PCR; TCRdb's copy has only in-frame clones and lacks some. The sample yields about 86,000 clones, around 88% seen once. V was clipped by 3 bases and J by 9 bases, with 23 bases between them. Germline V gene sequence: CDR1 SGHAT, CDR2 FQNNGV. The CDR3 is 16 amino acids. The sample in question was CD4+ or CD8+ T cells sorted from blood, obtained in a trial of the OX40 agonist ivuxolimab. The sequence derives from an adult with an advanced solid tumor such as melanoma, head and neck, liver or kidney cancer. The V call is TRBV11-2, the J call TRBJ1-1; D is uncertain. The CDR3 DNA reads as TGTGCCAGCAGCTTGGCCCCGGGAAACATAGGGAGCAAAGCTTTCTTT. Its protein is CASSLAPGNIGSKAFF.